The clone carrying this T cell receptor delta chain was seen ten or more times. Its antigen remains unidentified. These data are taken from a study of γδ T cells in repeated Plasmodium falciparum infection. Study at large: Samples were taken at baseline, before some infections, and 21 days after each. Points from the study as a whole: Compared with Australian children, Malian Vdelta2-negative repertoires seemed more clonal, less diverse, less shared. Vgamma9/Vdelta2+ repertoires stayed stably polyclonal over time and infection.

The CDR3 is 20 residues long. V lost 4 bases and J lost 3, with 30 bases in between. The germline V gene has CDR1 TSWWSYY and CDR2 QGS. With CATT, TCRdb re-called clones from the multiplex PCR reads. This table holds around 50,000 delta-chain clones, approximately 1.7% found once. Bulk repertoires came from Vgamma9/Vdelta2+ or Vdelta2-negative gammadelta T cells flow-sorted from PBMC. This TCR came from a pool of human donors (malaria-infected and uninfected, not separated). Source material: gamma-delta T cells from blood. The V gene is TRDV1, the J gene TRDJ1; a possible D gene is TRDD2 (5 bases). The CDR3 is CALGVFSDPSTSLESDKLIF. CDR3 in DNA: TGTGCTCTTGGGGTCTTCAGCGATCCTTCAACGTCGCTGGAGTCCGATAAACTCATCTTT.